A selection of T cell receptor beta chains follows, all from one sample in a study of early T cells in non-severe SARS-CoV-2 infection. Using its own MiXCR run on the 5' RACE reads, TCRdb lists one record per CDR3 protein. The sample includes 55,000 to 75,000 distinct CDR3 sequences, 6% to 8.5% of them seen just once. Sequenced sample: whole blood. The receptors derive from an adult who was a healthcare worker with PCR-confirmed SARS-CoV-2 infection or an uninfected control (not recorded which). The CDR3 runs from the conserved cysteine through the conserved F or W. A D gene is named only where the DNA matches it firmly. Size values are once, few and many counts, or a class for expanded clones, and some rows have none.

J gene: TRBJ2-2
V gene: TRBV4-1
clone size: few
D gene: NA
CDR3 DNA: TGCGCCAGCAGCCCGGGTTTCACCGGGGAGCTGTTTTTT
CDR3 protein: CASSPGFTGELFF

J gene: TRBJ2-7
V gene: TRBV29-1
clone size: NA
D gene: NA
CDR3 DNA: TGCAGCGTTGAAGTACGAGCCCCTAGCTCCTACGAGCAGTACTTC
CDR3 protein: CSVEVRAPSSYEQYF

J gene: TRBJ1-3
V gene: TRBV14
clone size: many
D gene: NA
CDR3 DNA: TGTGCCAGCAGCCCGACAGTCAGAAACACCATATATTTT
CDR3 protein: CASSPTVRNTIYF

J gene: TRBJ2-4
V gene: TRBV18
clone size: few
D gene: NA
CDR3 DNA: TGTGCCAGCTCACTGTCCGGGCCGGGCGGGGCCAAAAACATTCAGTACTTC
CDR3 protein: CASSLSGPGGAKNIQYF

J gene: TRBJ2-1
V gene: TRBV7-8
clone size: NA
D gene: TRBD2
CDR3 DNA: TGTGCCAGCAGCTTAGAAACTGGACTAGCCCGAAGATTCAATGAGCAGTTCTTC
CDR3 protein: CASSLETGLARRFNEQFF

J gene: TRBJ1-1
V gene: TRBV18
clone size: many
D gene: NA
CDR3 DNA: TGTGCCAGCTCAGGGATGTACACTGAAGCTTTCTTT
CDR3 protein: CASSGMYTEAFF

J gene: TRBJ2-1
V gene: TRBV19
clone size: NA
D gene: NA
CDR3 DNA: TGTGCCAGTAGTATAGGGTCGATCGTGTTCTTC
CDR3 protein: CASSIGSIVFF

J gene: TRBJ2-2
V gene: TRBV27
clone size: few
D gene: NA
CDR3 DNA: TGTGCCAGCACCCAGGGGTACACCGGGGAGCTGTTTTTT
CDR3 protein: CASTQGYTGELFF

J gene: TRBJ1-1
V gene: TRBV7-9
clone size: many
D gene: NA
CDR3 DNA: TGTGCCAGCAGCCGCCTCCTTAACACTGAAGCTTTCTTT
CDR3 protein: CASSRLLNTEAFF

J gene: TRBJ2-7
V gene: TRBV28
clone size: NA
D gene: TRBD1
CDR3 DNA: TGTGCCAGCATTAGGACAGGGGTCAACTACGAGCAGTACTTC
CDR3 protein: CASIRTGVNYEQYF

J gene: TRBJ2-3
V gene: TRBV20-1
clone size: once
D gene: NA
CDR3 DNA: TGCAGTGTCGCCATAGGGAGCTATGATACGCAGTATTTT
CDR3 protein: CSVAIGSYDTQYF

J gene: TRBJ1-3
V gene: TRBV28
clone size: few
D gene: NA
CDR3 DNA: TGTGCCAGCGGGGACACCTTAGGAAACACCATATATTTT
CDR3 protein: CASGDTLGNTIYF

J gene: TRBJ2-7
V gene: TRBV7-9
clone size: many
D gene: NA
CDR3 DNA: TGTGCCAGCAGCTTAGCATCGAGGGCGACGGCCGAGCAGTACTTC
CDR3 protein: CASSLASRATAEQYF

J gene: TRBJ2-5
V gene: TRBV15
clone size: NA
D gene: TRBD1
CDR3 DNA: TGTGCCACCAGCGGTCCAGGGGGACAAGAGACCCAGTACTTC
CDR3 protein: CATSGPGGQETQYF

J gene: TRBJ2-1
V gene: TRBV12-3/TRBV12-4
clone size: many
D gene: TRBD2
CDR3 DNA: TGTGCCAGCAGGCCGGGACTAGCTCCCTACAATGAGCAGTTCTTC
CDR3 protein: CASRPGLAPYNEQFF

J gene: TRBJ2-2
V gene: TRBV3-1
clone size: many
D gene: TRBD2
CDR3 DNA: TGTGCCAGCAGCCAAAGGGGGACTAGCGGGAGAGGAACCGGGGAGCTGTTTTTT
CDR3 protein: CASSQRGTSGRGTGELFF

J gene: TRBJ2-2
V gene: TRBV11-2
clone size: many
D gene: TRBD1
CDR3 DNA: TGTGCCAGCAGCTTAGTGGAATGGACAGGACACGAGAACACCGGGGAGCTGTTTTTT
CDR3 protein: CASSLVEWTGHENTGELFF

J gene: TRBJ2-7
V gene: TRBV5-5
clone size: few
D gene: NA
CDR3 DNA: TGTGCCAGCAGCACGAAGACAAGTTTCTACGAGCAGTACTTC
CDR3 protein: CASSTKTSFYEQYF

J gene: TRBJ2-1
V gene: TRBV6-5
clone size: few
D gene: TRBD1
CDR3 DNA: TGTGCCATTACGCTCTCACGGGACAGCTACAATGAGCAGTTCTTC
CDR3 protein: CAITLSRDSYNEQFF

J gene: TRBJ2-1
V gene: TRBV20-1
clone size: many
D gene: NA
CDR3 DNA: TGCAGTGCTAGAGATGTTTCTGCGAGCTCCTACAATGAGCAGTTCTTC
CDR3 protein: CSARDVSASSYNEQFF

J gene: TRBJ2-2
V gene: TRBV29-1
clone size: few
D gene: TRBD2
CDR3 DNA: TGCAGCGTTGAAGATACTAGCGGGAGGGACGGGACCGGGGAGCTGTTTTTT
CDR3 protein: CSVEDTSGRDGTGELFF

J gene: TRBJ1-5
V gene: TRBV18
clone size: NA
D gene: NA
CDR3 DNA: TGTGCCAGCTCACCACCGCAAGGGAGCAATCAGCCCCAGCATTTT
CDR3 protein: CASSPPQGSNQPQHF

J gene: TRBJ2-7
V gene: TRBV5-8
clone size: many
D gene: TRBD2
CDR3 DNA: TGTGCCAGCACCCGTCGCGGTAGCGGGAGTGGGTACGAGCAGTACTTC
CDR3 protein: CASTRRGSGSGYEQYF

J gene: TRBJ2-1
V gene: TRBV6-2/TRBV6-3
clone size: NA
D gene: NA
CDR3 DNA: TGTGCCAGCGGGGCAGGACCCTACAATGAGCAGTTCTTC
CDR3 protein: CASGAGPYNEQFF

J gene: TRBJ2-2
V gene: TRBV7-2
clone size: many
D gene: TRBD2
CDR3 DNA: TGTGCCAGCAGCTTAGGAAGGAGACTAGCGGCCGTCACCGGGGAGCTGTTTTTT
CDR3 protein: CASSLGRRLAAVTGELFF

J gene: TRBJ2-2
V gene: TRBV5-1
clone size: many
D gene: NA
CDR3 DNA: TGCGCCAGCAGCTTGTTGACAGCGAACACCGGGGAGCTGTTTTTT
CDR3 protein: CASSLLTANTGELFF

J gene: TRBJ1-1
V gene: TRBV10-3
clone size: many
D gene: NA
CDR3 DNA: TGTGCCATCAGTGAGTCGGGACAAAACACTGAAGCTTTCTTT
CDR3 protein: CAISESGQNTEAFF

J gene: TRBJ2-2
V gene: TRBV7-2
clone size: few
D gene: TRBD2
CDR3 DNA: TGTGCCAGCAGCGGGAGGGCTCAAAACACCGGGGAGCTGTTTTTT
CDR3 protein: CASSGRAQNTGELFF

J gene: TRBJ2-2
V gene: TRBV19
clone size: many
D gene: NA
CDR3 DNA: TGTGCCAGTAGCGGGGTATCGAACACCGGGGAGCTGTTTTTT
CDR3 protein: CASSGVSNTGELFF

J gene: TRBJ2-7
V gene: TRBV29-1
clone size: few
D gene: NA
CDR3 DNA: TGCAGCGTTGAACACAGGGCCGGGTCCTACGAGCAGTACTTC
CDR3 protein: CSVEHRAGSYEQYF

J gene: TRBJ2-3
V gene: TRBV7-7
clone size: few
D gene: TRBD2
CDR3 DNA: TGTGCCAGCAGCCCTAGCGGGAGGCACGCAGATACGCAGTATTTT
CDR3 protein: CASSPSGRHADTQYF

J gene: TRBJ1-5
V gene: TRBV20-1
clone size: NA
D gene: NA
CDR3 DNA: TGCAGTGCTAGCGACAGAAATCAGCCCCAGCATTTT
CDR3 protein: CSASDRNQPQHF

J gene: TRBJ2-2
V gene: TRBV6-6
clone size: NA
D gene: NA
CDR3 DNA: TGTGCCAGCAGTTACCGCCGAGGGTCGGGCAGGGGCGGGGAGCTGTTTTTT
CDR3 protein: CASSYRRGSGRGGELFF

J gene: TRBJ2-1
V gene: TRBV20-1
clone size: NA
D gene: NA
CDR3 DNA: TGCAGTGCTAGAGACCCGAGCGGCTACAATGAGCAGTTCTTC
CDR3 protein: CSARDPSGYNEQFF

J gene: TRBJ2-3
V gene: TRBV5-1
clone size: many
D gene: TRBD2
CDR3 DNA: TGCGCCAGCAGGTCTCAGCGGGAGGTCGCAGATACGCAGTATTTT
CDR3 protein: CASRSQREVADTQYF

J gene: TRBJ2-7
V gene: TRBV19
clone size: many
D gene: TRBD2
CDR3 DNA: TGTGCCAGTAGCCCGGGGGGGTCCGCCTACGAGCAGTACTTC
CDR3 protein: CASSPGGSAYEQYF

J gene: TRBJ1-2
V gene: TRBV10-3
clone size: few
D gene: NA
CDR3 DNA: TGTGCCATCAGTGAGTCGAGCAGGGAAAGGCATGGCTACACCTTC
CDR3 protein: CAISESSRERHGYTF

J gene: TRBJ2-3
V gene: TRBV30
clone size: many
D gene: TRBD2
CDR3 DNA: TGTGCCTGGAGTGCCCAGGGCGGGAGTTATCGCACAGATACGCAGTATTTT
CDR3 protein: CAWSAQGGSYRTDTQYF

J gene: TRBJ1-1
V gene: TRBV28
clone size: many
D gene: NA
CDR3 DNA: TGTGCCAGCAGTTTATCTTTCGGGGATCCTGAAGCCTTCTTT
CDR3 protein: CASSLSFGDPEAFF

J gene: TRBJ1-1
V gene: TRBV5-1
clone size: many
D gene: TRBD1
CDR3 DNA: TGCGCCAGCAGCTTGTCCGATCAGGGGGACGGAGCTTTCTTT
CDR3 protein: CASSLSDQGDGAFF

J gene: TRBJ2-3
V gene: TRBV20-1
clone size: many
D gene: TRBD2
CDR3 DNA: TGCAGTGCTACGACTAGCGGGAGGTCCGGGGGTAGCACAGATACGCAGTATTTT
CDR3 protein: CSATTSGRSGGSTDTQYF

J gene: TRBJ2-3
V gene: TRBV20-1
clone size: many
D gene: TRBD2
CDR3 DNA: TGCAGTGCTCCCTCAGCGGGAGAAAGGACAGATACGCAGTATTTT
CDR3 protein: CSAPSAGERTDTQYF

J gene: TRBJ1-2
V gene: TRBV12-3/TRBV12-4
clone size: few
D gene: NA
CDR3 DNA: TGTGCCAGCAGTTCGAAGGGGCGGGCTAACTATGGCTACACCTTC
CDR3 protein: CASSSKGRANYGYTF